These T cell receptor beta chains were read from a single sample in a study of neoadjuvant nivolumab and ipilimumab in lung cancer. Sequencing used immunoSEQ multiplex PCR; TCRdb keeps in-frame clones, though not all of them. The table shows about 25,000 clones, with around 86% occurring only once. This specimen consisted of tumor tissue, obtained after neoadjuvant nivolumab, alone or with ipilimumab, at or shortly before surgery. These receptor sequences come from an adult with non-small cell lung cancer. Both conserved end residues are part of each CDR3. The D gene is left open where the match is weak. The size entry is marked missing in some rows and otherwise reads once, few, many or a size class.

-	-	TRBV5-4	TRBJ2-4	TGTGCCAGCAGCTTGTCGAGCATTCAGTACTTC	CASSLSSIQYF
TRBD1	-	TRBV19	TRBJ2-4	TGTGCCAGTAGCCAAGGACAGGGGAGGCCGTACTTC	CASSQGQGRPYF
-	-	TRBV5-5	TRBJ2-1	TGTGCCAGCAGTGGGGGCGGGGCGTCCTACAATGAGCAGTTCTTC	CASSGGGASYNEQFF
TRBD1	-	TRBV7-8	TRBJ2-7	TGTGCCAGCAGCTGGGACAGAGCCTACGAGCAGTACTTC	CASSWDRAYEQYF
TRBD1	-	TRBV25-1	TRBJ1-2	TGTGCCAGCAGTGAGTTGGGACAGGGGATTAGCCTTCATGGCTACACCTTC	CASSELGQGISLHGYTF
-	-	TRBV7-8	TRBJ1-1	TGTGCCAGCAGCTTAGGGTTGCTAGACAGTGAAGCTTTCTTT	CASSLGLLDSEAFF
-	-	TRBV7-6	TRBJ2-3	TGTGCCAGCAGCTCGGGACTTATCACAGATACGCAGTATTTT	CASSSGLITDTQYF
TRBD2	-	TRBV11-2	TRBJ2-3	TGTGCCAGCCAGGGTGAGCGGGAACGCACAGATACGCAGTATTTT	CASQGERERTDTQYF
-	-	TRBV18	TRBJ1-3	TGTGCCAGCTCACCACTTTTTAGCTCTGGAAACACCATATATTTT	CASSPLFSSGNTIYF
-	-	TRBV11-2	TRBJ1-1	TGTGCCAGCAGTGACACTGAAGCTTTCTTT	CASSDTEAFF
-	-	TRBV30	TRBJ1-1	TGTGCCTGGGCGGGTAGGCTTGAAGCTTTCTTT	CAWAGRLEAFF
TRBD2	-	TRBV10-2	TRBJ2-1	TGCGCCAGCAGTGACGCTGCTAGCGGGAGTTCCTACAATGAGCAGTTCTTC	CASSDAASGSSYNEQFF
-	-	TRBV2	TRBJ2-7	TGTGCCAGCAGTGACGGTGTCAGGGCTAGCTGGAGATTGGACGAGCAGTACTTC	CASSDGVRASWRLDEQYF
-	-	TRBV18	TRBJ2-7	TGTGCCAGCTCACCTAAAAACGAGCAGTACTTC	CASSPKNEQYF
TRBD2	once	TRBV11-2	TRBJ2-1	TGTGCCAGCACCCTGAGGACTAGCGGGAGCGGAGAGCAGTTCTTC	CASTLRTSGSGEQFF
-	few	TRBV30	TRBJ2-1	TGTGCCTGCGAGGTAAGCGACACCTACAATGAGCAGTTCTTC	CACEVSDTYNEQFF
-	-	TRBV29-1	TRBJ1-1	TGCAGCCTTGGGGGGAACACTGAAGCTTTCTTT	CSLGGNTEAFF
TRBD2	medium-sized	TRBV7-8	TRBJ2-7	TGTGCCAGCAGCGTTGGACTAGCGGGAGGCACAACCTACGAGCAGTACTTC	CASSVGLAGGTTYEQYF
TRBD2	-	TRBV14	TRBJ2-5	TGTGCCAGCAGTGCTTTTAGCGGGGAGACCCAGTACTTC	CASSAFSGETQYF
TRBD2	-	TRBV5-1	TRBJ2-5	TGCGCCAGCAGCTTAACGGGAGGTTACCAAGAGACCCAGTACTTC	CASSLTGGYQETQYF
TRBD2	-	TRBV5-1	TRBJ2-1	TGCGCCAGCAGCCGGGGGGACCACAATGAGCAGTTCTTC	CASSRGDHNEQFF
-	-	TRBV11-3	TRBJ1-4	TGTGCCAGCAGCCAACGATCAGGGGTTAATGAAAAACTGTTTTTT	CASSQRSGVNEKLFF
TRBD2	-	TRBV5-1	TRBJ2-1	TGCGCCAGCAGCCCCGGGACTAGCGGGAGATCGGAGCAGTTCTTC	CASSPGTSGRSEQFF
TRBD2	-	TRBV10-3	TRBJ2-1	TGTGCCATCAGTGACCATAGCGGGAGACAGTTCTTC	CAISDHSGRQFF
-	-	TRBV29-1	TRBJ2-3	TGCAGCGCTACGCGGTGGGGGAGCACAGATACGCAGTATTTT	CSATRWGSTDTQYF
TRBD1	-	TRBV5-1	TRBJ1-5	TGCGCCAGCAGCTGGGGGACAGGGGGCCTCCAGCCCCAGCATTTT	CASSWGTGGLQPQHF
-	few	TRBV5-1	TRBJ2-7	TGCGCCAGCAGCTTGGTCGCCAGGAGCTCCTACGAGCAGTACTTC	CASSLVARSSYEQYF
TRBD1	-	TRBV7-9	TRBJ2-7	TGTGCCAGCAGCTTCCCGGGACAGGGCTACGAGCAGTACTTC	CASSFPGQGYEQYF
TRBD1	-	TRBV11-2	TRBJ1-2	TGTGCCAGCAGCTTAGGACAGGGCGATGGCTACACCTTC	CASSLGQGDGYTF
-	-	TRBV6-5	TRBJ2-7	TGTGCCAGCAGCCGGGGACCGGACGAGCAGTACTTC	CASSRGPDEQYF
TRBD2	-	TRBV5-6	TRBJ2-7	TGTGCCAGCAGCTTGGGGGGACTAGACTCGGGCGAGCAGTACTTC	CASSLGGLDSGEQYF
TRBD1	-	TRBV18	TRBJ2-6	TGTGCCAGCTCACCAAGTGGACAGGGCTTCTCTGGGGCCAACGTCCTGACTTTC	CASSPSGQGFSGANVLTF
-	-	TRBV18	TRBJ1-1	TGTGCCAGCTCACCACAACGGAATGAAGCTTTCTTT	CASSPQRNEAFF
-	-	TRBV2	TRBJ2-7	TGTGCCAGAAGGACATCCTCCTACGAGCAGTACTTC	CARRTSSYEQYF
-	once	TRBV5-6	TRBJ1-2	TGTGCCAGCAGCTCCAGGGGAGTATGGGACTATGGCTACACCTTC	CASSSRGVWDYGYTF
TRBD1	-	TRBV29-1	TRBJ1-4	TGCAGCGTTGGACAGGGAGGATTTGAAAAACTGTTTTTT	CSVGQGGFEKLFF
-	-	TRBV5-1	TRBJ1-2	TGCGCCAGCAGCTTAACGGGGCAGTTGAACTATGGCTACACCTTC	CASSLTGQLNYGYTF
-	-	TRBV5-4	TRBJ1-1	TGTGCCAGCAGCTCATTCGACAGGAACACTGAAGCTTTCTTT	CASSSFDRNTEAFF
-	-	TRBV7-8	TRBJ2-3	TGTGCCAGCAGCGCCACCACAGATACGCAGTATTTT	CASSATTDTQYF
TRBD1	-	TRBV10-3	TRBJ1-4	TGTGCCATCAGTGGGGACAGTAATGAAAAACTGTTTTTT	CAISGDSNEKLFF
-	-	TRBV11-2	TRBJ2-5	TGTGCCAGCAGCTTATGGGGGTACCAAGAGACCCAGTACTTC	CASSLWGYQETQYF
TRBD1	-	TRBV6-6	TRBJ2-7	TGTGCCAGCAGTTACCGCTCACAGGGGGCCATCTACGAGCAGTACTTC	CASSYRSQGAIYEQYF
-	-	TRBV10-3	TRBJ2-5	TGTGCCATCAGTGCGCAGGGACGGGAGGAGACCCAGTACTTC	CAISAQGREETQYF
-	-	TRBV30	TRBJ1-2	TGTGCCTGGAGTGTATCCCGGGGCTACACCTTC	CAWSVSRGYTF
-	-	TRBV18	TRBJ2-2	TGTGCCAGCTCACCGACAGTGGACACCGGGGAGCTGTTTTTT	CASSPTVDTGELFF
-	-	TRBV6-5	TRBJ1-1	TGTGCCAGCAGTTACTCCTTCAGGAACACTGAAGCTTTCTTT	CASSYSFRNTEAFF
TRBD1	-	TRBV11-3	TRBJ2-1	TGTGCCAGCAGCTTAATGGGACAGGGTACCAATGAGCAGTTCTTC	CASSLMGQGTNEQFF
-	-	TRBV18	TRBJ2-6	TGTGCCAGCTCACCCCTAGGGGCCAACGTCCTGACTTTC	CASSPLGANVLTF
-	-	TRBV5-1	TRBJ2-2	TGCGCCAGCAGCTCGGGGATGGAGCCAACCGGGGAGCTGTTTTTT	CASSSGMEPTGELFF
-	-	TRBV18	TRBJ1-2	TGTGCCAGCTCACCACGCCGGGACGTTGGCTACACCTTC	CASSPRRDVGYTF
-	-	TRBV6-5	TRBJ1-1	TGTGCCAGCATCCCGCGGGGGGCGGGGACTGAAGCTTTCTTT	CASIPRGAGTEAFF
TRBD2	-	TRBV18	TRBJ2-1	TGTGCCAGCTCCGTGGCGCTAGCGGGAGCCGGTGAGCAGTTCTTC	CASSVALAGAGEQFF
-	-	TRBV29-1	TRBJ2-5	TGCAGCGTTGAAGATCGGCCCGAAGAGACCCAGTACTTC	CSVEDRPEETQYF
-	once	TRBV11-1	TRBJ2-7	TGTGCCAGCAGCTTGGAGGTCCCCTACGAGCAGTACTTC	CASSLEVPYEQYF
-	-	TRBV5-1	TRBJ2-3	TGCGCCAGCAGCTTGCTGGGCGGGAGCACAGATACGCAGTATTTT	CASSLLGGSTDTQYF
-	-	TRBV11-3	TRBJ2-2	TGTGCCAGCGCCTGGGGGGAGCTGTTTTTT	CASAWGELFF
-	-	TRBV7-9	TRBJ2-3	TGTGCCAGCAGCTTAGTGGGGATCACAGATACGCAGTATTTT	CASSLVGITDTQYF
TRBD1	-	TRBV30	TRBJ1-5	TGTGCCTGGAGTGTATCAGGGGGCGGCAATCAGCCCCAGCATTTT	CAWSVSGGGNQPQHF
-	-	TRBV18	TRBJ2-5	TGTGCCAGCTCACCACCGCTCCAAGAGACCCAGTACTTC	CASSPPLQETQYF